The rows below give T cell receptor beta chains drawn from one sample of a study of blood T cell repertoires in COVID-19. The method was immunoSEQ multiplex PCR; TCRdb's version includes in-frame clones alone and lacks a portion of them. The sample records 97,000 or so clones, 75% to 95% being singletons. Sequencing was performed on peripheral blood. These receptor sequences come from a young man with acute or convalescent COVID-19. The CDR3 runs from the conserved cysteine through the conserved F or W. A D gene is named only where the DNA matches it firmly. Expanded clones get a size class; other rows say once, few or many, or leave the size out.

clone_size j_call v_call d_call cdr3_aa cdr3_nt
. TRBJ2-2 TRBV19 TRBD2 CASRPGTSGRYTNTGELFF TGTGCCAGTAGACCCGGCACTAGCGGGAGGTATACGAACACCGGGGAGCTGTTTTTT
. TRBJ1-2 TRBV3-1/TRBV3-2 . CASSQDNRVEIYGYTF TGTGCCAGCAGCCAGGACAACCGTGTCGAGATCTATGGCTACACCTTC
. TRBJ1-2 TRBV29-1 . CSATEGYTF TGCAGCGCAACGGAGGGCTACACCTTC
. TRBJ2-2 TRBV11-3 . CASSATYTGELFF TGTGCCAGCAGCGCTACTTACACCGGGGAGCTGTTTTTT
. TRBJ2-2 TRBV9 . CASSARGRAETGELFF TGTGCCAGCAGCGCCCGTGGCAGGGCGGAGACCGGGGAGCTGTTTTTT
. TRBJ2-7 TRBV4-1 TRBD1 CASSVRSSGQYSYEQYF TGCGCCAGCAGCGTTCGTTCCTCGGGACAGTACTCCTACGAGCAGTACTTC
. TRBJ1-5 TRBV30 . CAWSDELRGNQPQHF TGTGCCTGGAGTGACGAGCTCCGGGGCAATCAGCCCCAGCATTTT
. TRBJ1-2 TRBV11-2 TRBD1 CASSSETGSNYGYTF TGTGCCAGCAGCTCAGAGACAGGGTCTAACTATGGCTACACCTTC
. TRBJ1-1 TRBV19 TRBD1 CATRGDRGQEAFF TGTGCCACCAGGGGGGACAGGGGGCAGGAAGCTTTCTTT
few TRBJ1-1 TRBV7-9 . CASSLEDTEAFF TGTGCCAGCAGCTTGGAGGACACTGAAGCTTTCTTT
. TRBJ1-2 TRBV27 . CASRPPGGIYGYTF TGTGCCAGCAGACCCCCCGGGGGTATCTATGGCTACACCTTC
. TRBJ2-5 TRBV6-1 . CASSEWEAGYQETQYF TGTGCCAGCAGTGAATGGGAGGCTGGGTACCAAGAGACCCAGTACTTC
. TRBJ1-6 TRBV6-5 . CASSYSDGRGSPLHF TGTGCCAGCAGTTACTCGGACGGAAGGGGGTCACCCCTCCACTTT
once TRBJ2-2 TRBV19 . CASRDSPNTGELFF TGTGCCAGTAGAGACAGCCCGAACACCGGGGAGCTGTTTTTT
. TRBJ1-1 TRBV11-3 . CASSTRTNTEAFF TGTGCCAGCAGCACGAGAACGAACACTGAAGCTTTCTTT
once TRBJ2-7 TRBV5-1 TRBD1 CASSLVGTGLYEQYF TGCGCCAGCAGCTTGGTCGGGACAGGGCTCTACGAGCAGTACTTC
few TRBJ2-1 TRBV27 . CASSLQGLNEQFF TGTGCCAGCAGTCTACAGGGTTTGAATGAGCAGTTCTTC
. TRBJ1-1 TRBV6-1 . CASSEADIGVEGGEAFF TGTGCCAGCAGTGAAGCAGACATCGGGGTTGAGGGAGGTGAAGCTTTCTTT
. TRBJ1-4 TRBV28 . CAIGGRTNEKLFF TGTGCCATAGGGGGAAGGACTAATGAAAAACTGTTTTTT
. TRBJ1-1 TRBV6-5 . CASSYSGGEAFF TGTGCCAGCAGTTACTCCGGCGGGGAAGCTTTCTTT
once TRBJ1-1 TRBV6-5 . CASSSQGIGTEAFF TGTGCCAGCAGTTCCCAGGGGATCGGCACTGAAGCTTTCTTT
. TRBJ2-7 TRBV19 TRBD2 CASSIERLAAEQYF TGTGCCAGTAGTATAGAGCGACTAGCAGCTGAGCAGTACTTC
. TRBJ1-2 TRBV5-1 . CASRKDRGFYGYTF TGCGCCAGCAGGAAGGACAGAGGGTTTTATGGCTACACCTTC
. TRBJ1-6 TRBV2 . CASSGESASNSPLHF TGTGCCAGCAGTGGCGAGAGCGCTTCGAATTCACCCCTCCACTTT
. TRBJ2-5 TRBV19 TRBD1 CASRKLDRAGGETQYF TGTGCCAGTAGGAAACTGGACAGGGCCGGGGGAGAGACCCAGTACTTC
. TRBJ1-5 TRBV19 TRBD1 CASSIRIGQGVQPQHF TGTGCCAGTAGTATAAGGATTGGACAGGGGGTACAGCCCCAGCATTTT
. TRBJ1-2 TRBV6-5 TRBD1 CASSHSLQGTDGYTF TGTGCCAGCAGCCATTCATTACAGGGGACGGACGGCTACACCTTC
. TRBJ1-1 TRBV5-1 TRBD1 CASNRDRGTEAFF TGCGCCAGCAACCGGGACAGGGGTACTGAAGCTTTCTTT
. TRBJ1-4 TRBV6-1 TRBD1 CASSPGQSNEKLFF TGTGCCAGCAGTCCGGGACAGAGCAATGAAAAACTGTTTTTT
. TRBJ2-2 TRBV19 TRBD1 CASSVTRDSYTGELFF TGTGCCAGTAGTGTAACTAGGGACAGTTACACCGGGGAGCTGTTTTTT
. TRBJ1-2 TRBV2 TRBD1 CASLRQGPDGYTF TGTGCCAGCCTTCGACAGGGCCCAGATGGCTACACCTTC
. TRBJ2-1 TRBV19 TRBD1 CASSRPGQGYNEQFF TGTGCCAGTAGCCGCCCGGGACAGGGCTACAATGAGCAGTTCTTC
. TRBJ2-7 TRBV19 . CASNSKVTGSNEQYF TGTGCCAGTAACTCTAAGGTGACAGGTAGCAACGAGCAGTACTTC
. TRBJ2-1 TRBV5-6 TRBD2 CASSWGGNEQFF TGTGCCAGCAGCTGGGGGGGCAATGAGCAGTTCTTC
. TRBJ1-1 TRBV11-2 TRBD1 CASSLAVTGTEAFF TGTGCCAGCAGCTTAGCGGTGACAGGGACTGAAGCTTTCTTT
. TRBJ2-3 TRBV19 . CASSPRPGGSADTQYF TGTGCCAGTAGTCCCCGCCCCGGAGGATCCGCAGATACGCAGTATTTT
. TRBJ1-2 TRBV7-9 . CASSLSQGNSGYTF TGTGCCAGCAGCTTAAGTCAGGGAAATAGTGGCTACACCTTC
. TRBJ2-3 TRBV10-1 TRBD2 CASSEPGGESTDTQYF TGCGCCAGCAGTGAGCCGGGGGGAGAAAGTACAGATACGCAGTATTTT
. TRBJ1-2 TRBV7-2 . CASSPFGDYGYTF TGTGCCAGCAGCCCTTTCGGGGACTATGGCTACACCTTC
. TRBJ2-1 TRBV6-5 TRBD2 CASSYVGAGGNEQFF TGTGCCAGCAGTTACGTCGGGGCGGGGGGCAATGAGCAGTTCTTC
once TRBJ2-3 TRBV5-1 TRBD2 CASSPSGYTDTQYF TGCGCCAGCAGCCCTAGCGGTTACACAGATACGCAGTATTTT
. TRBJ1-2 TRBV9 . CASSVVNSQGVYGYTF TGTGCCAGCAGCGTAGTGAACAGCCAAGGGGTATATGGCTACACCTTC
. TRBJ1-1 TRBV29-1 . CSVEWQNTEAFF TGCAGCGTTGAATGGCAGAACACTGAAGCTTTCTTT
. TRBJ1-6 TRBV3-1/TRBV3-2 . CASSQFSYNSPLHF TGTGCCAGCAGCCAATTTAGTTATAATTCACCCCTCCACTTT
. TRBJ2-7 TRBV27 . CASSFQSRDSFYEQYF TGTGCCAGCAGTTTTCAATCCCGGGACTCTTTCTACGAGCAGTACTTC
. TRBJ2-7 TRBV2 . CASSSGIDSYEQYF TGTGCCAGCAGTTCGGGGATAGACTCCTACGAGCAGTACTTC
. TRBJ2-1 TRBV7-2 TRBD1 CASSIQGQANEQFF TGTGCCAGCAGCATCCAGGGACAGGCGAACGAGCAGTTCTTC
. TRBJ1-1 TRBV10-3 . CAISDSGARRNEAFF TGTGCCATCAGTGATTCTGGGGCGCGAAGAAATGAAGCTTTCTTT
. TRBJ2-2 TRBV6-5 . CASSFRGTGELFF TGTGCCAGCAGTTTCAGGGGCACCGGGGAGCTGTTTTTT
. TRBJ2-3 TRBV6-5 . CASSYSDRDTQYF TGTGCCAGCAGTTACTCCGACAGAGATACGCAGTATTTT
few TRBJ2-1 TRBV19 . CASSGGLSIGEQFF TGTGCCAGTAGTGGAGGTTTGAGCATTGGTGAGCAGTTCTTC
. TRBJ1-4 TRBV4-2 TRBD1 CASSLMDRGGTNEKLFF TGTGCCAGCAGCCTAATGGACAGGGGGGGAACTAATGAAAAACTGTTTTTT
few TRBJ2-7 TRBV25-1 . CASSAPHPSSYEQYF TGTGCCAGCAGTGCTCCACACCCATCCTCCTACGAGCAGTACTTC
. TRBJ1-6 TRBV19 TRBD1 CASRDRGTQNDNSPLHF TGTGCCAGCAGGGACAGGGGTACCCAAAACGATAATTCACCCCTCCACTTT